This record covers a single TCR beta chain. The CDR3 is 18 amino acids. Germline trimming cut 1 base from V and 0 bases from J; bases unmatched to any gene: 9. The germline CDR1 and CDR2 sequences are MGHDK and SYGVNS. Input was 2 to 2.5 ug genomic DNA, or all available if less. The assay was immunoSEQ multiplex PCR, and TCRdb's table has in-frame clones only and misses some. Among around 100,000 clones listed, roughly 76% were seen once. The sample originates from a study of glioma-infiltrating T cells after dendritic cell vaccination. Overall study: The vaccine used monocyte-derived dendritic cells pulsed overnight with autologous tumor lysate. Dendritic cell vaccine was injected intradermally three times, biweekly.

The material was blood, obtained before dendritic cell vaccination. This receptor was obtained from a human donor with glioblastoma. The gene calls are TRBV25-1 and TRBJ2-3; the match to TRBD2 covers 8 bases. The CDR3 coding sequence is TGTGCCAGCAGTGAATGGATCATGGCTAGCGGGAGCACAGATACGCAGTATTTT. Translation gives CASSEWIMASGSTDTQYF.